A selection of T cell receptor beta chains follows, all from one sample in a study of a mutant IDH1 vaccine in newly diagnosed glioma. Sequencing was performed with immunoSEQ multiplex PCR; in TCRdb, only in-frame clones are kept and a portion is missing. In the table there are under 25,000 clones, 93% of which are singletons. Specimen: PBMCs, collected from a glioma patient treated with radiotherapy, temozolomide or both. These receptors were collected from a man between 40 and 49 years old with glioma. Each CDR3 is given with its conserved first and last residue. D genes are given only for firm matches. The size of a clone is reported for some rows only, either as once, few or many, or as a class for expanded clones.

j_gene	abundance	d_gene	v_gene	CDR3aa	CDR3nt
TRBJ2-1	.	.	TRBV4-3	CASSREAHLNEQFF	TGCGCCAGCAGCCGTGAAGCCCATCTCAATGAGCAGTTCTTC
TRBJ1-1	.	.	TRBV5-1	CASSFTGAGEAFF	TGCGCCAGCAGCTTTACGGGGGCTGGTGAAGCTTTCTTT
TRBJ1-5	.	.	TRBV4-1	CASSQYRDSNQPQHF	TGCGCCAGCAGCCAATACAGGGATAGCAATCAGCCCCAGCATTTT
TRBJ2-3	.	.	TRBV2	CASSDGGAADTQYF	TGTGCCAGCAGTGACGGTGGAGCAGCAGATACGCAGTATTTT
TRBJ1-1	.	.	TRBV30	CAWSGSPNTEAFF	TGTGCCTGGAGTGGAAGTCCTAACACTGAAGCTTTCTTT
TRBJ2-5	.	.	TRBV5-4	CASSLGSGAQETQYF	TGTGCCAGCAGCTTGGGTAGCGGAGCACAAGAGACCCAGTACTTC
TRBJ2-7	.	TRBD1	TRBV2	CASSSGTGDYEQYF	TGTGCCAGCAGTTCCGGGACAGGAGACTACGAGCAGTACTTC
TRBJ1-5	.	.	TRBV6-5	CASSYGGPNQPQHF	TGTGCCAGCAGTTACGGGGGACCCAATCAGCCCCAGCATTTT
TRBJ2-7	.	TRBD2	TRBV11-3	CATSGGAFEQYF	TGTGCCACCTCGGGAGGGGCTTTCGAGCAGTACTTC
TRBJ2-5	once	.	TRBV2	CASSSYRDSRRAQYF	TGTGCCAGCAGTTCCTACAGGGATTCCAGGCGGGCCCAGTACTTC
TRBJ2-5	.	TRBD2	TRBV9	CASSVGVLAGAAQETQYF	TGTGCCAGCAGCGTAGGGGTTCTAGCGGGGGCGGCACAAGAGACCCAGTACTTC
TRBJ1-4	.	.	TRBV9	CASSPVGLGDEKLFF	TGTGCCAGCAGTCCCGTGGGGCTGGGGGATGAAAAACTGTTTTTT
TRBJ2-5	once	.	TRBV10-3	CAISEASETQYF	TGTGCCATCAGTGAGGCTTCGGAGACCCAGTACTTC
TRBJ1-1	.	.	TRBV19	CASSIFAQGTEAFF	TGTGCCAGTAGTATTTTCGCCCAGGGGACTGAAGCTTTCTTT
TRBJ2-7	.	.	TRBV18	CASSPDFYEQYF	TGTGCCAGCTCACCGGACTTCTACGAGCAGTACTTC
TRBJ1-2	.	TRBD1	TRBV2	CASSGGVTGVGYGYTF	TGTGCCAGCAGTGGGGGGGTCACAGGGGTTGGATATGGCTACACCTTC
TRBJ1-2	.	TRBD1	TRBV30	CAWRGPGQSGYTF	TGTGCCTGGAGGGGTCCGGGACAGAGTGGCTACACCTTC
TRBJ2-7	.	TRBD2	TRBV11-3	CASSLELSGGPGYEQYF	TGTGCCAGCAGCTTAGAGCTTAGCGGGGGGCCGGGCTACGAGCAGTACTTC
TRBJ2-3	.	.	TRBV4-2	CASFGQSSTDTQYF	TGTGCCTCCTTCGGCCAGTCTAGCACAGATACGCAGTATTTT
TRBJ2-6	.	.	TRBV6-1	CASSEALGQGGNVLTF	TGTGCCAGCAGTGAAGCGCTGGGCCAGGGAGGCAACGTCCTGACTTTC
TRBJ2-3	.	TRBD2	TRBV5-4	CASSLSSGMADTQYF	TGTGCCAGCAGCTTGTCCAGCGGGATGGCAGATACGCAGTATTTT
TRBJ1-2	.	TRBD1	TRBV27	CASSLRTGHYGYTF	TGTGCCAGCAGTTTGCGGACAGGACACTATGGCTACACCTTC
TRBJ2-7	.	TRBD1	TRBV18	CASSVQTGGEQYF	TGTGCCAGCTCAGTACAAACAGGGGGTGAGCAGTACTTC
TRBJ2-3	few	TRBD2	TRBV7-2	CASSLAVGLVTDTQYF	TGTGCCAGCAGCTTAGCCGTGGGACTAGTCACAGATACGCAGTATTTT
TRBJ1-3	.	TRBD1	TRBV18	CASSPRDRVPTGNTIYF	TGTGCCAGCTCACCAAGGGACAGGGTCCCCACTGGAAACACCATATATTTT
TRBJ1-4	.	.	TRBV19	CASSIGRDHEKLFF	TGTGCCAGTAGTATCGGCAGGGACCATGAAAAACTGTTTTTT
TRBJ1-2	.	.	TRBV6-1	CASSEGWARAAYGYTF	TGTGCCAGCAGTGAAGGATGGGCCAGGGCGGCCTATGGCTACACCTTC
TRBJ2-1	.	TRBD2	TRBV5-4	CASSYKRGTNYNEQFF	TGTGCCAGCAGCTACAAGCGGGGTACGAACTACAATGAGCAGTTCTTC
TRBJ2-1	.	TRBD2	TRBV4-1	CASSLGLAGAISQFF	TGCGCCAGCAGCCTGGGACTAGCGGGAGCAATCTCGCAGTTCTTC
TRBJ2-5	once	.	TRBV19	CASRSRGYETQYF	TGTGCCAGTAGATCCAGGGGTTACGAGACCCAGTACTTC
TRBJ1-2	.	.	TRBV7-2	CASSVGVSNYGYTF	TGTGCCAGCAGCGTAGGGGTCTCTAACTATGGCTACACCTTC
TRBJ2-3	.	TRBD2	TRBV10-3	CAISESTGGRADTQYF	TGTGCCATCAGTGAGTCGACGGGCGGGAGGGCAGATACGCAGTATTTT
TRBJ2-1	.	TRBD2	TRBV9	CASSPLAGSHEQFF	TGTGCCAGCAGCCCACTAGCGGGGTCCCATGAGCAGTTCTTC
TRBJ1-1	.	.	TRBV6-6	CASKQITEAFF	TGTGCCAGCAAGCAAATCACTGAAGCTTTCTTT
TRBJ2-1	once	TRBD1	TRBV7-9	CASSLEQGFNEQFF	TGTGCCAGCAGCTTAGAACAGGGGTTCAATGAGCAGTTCTTC
TRBJ2-1	.	TRBD2	TRBV13	CASSLRGDYNEQFF	TGTGCCAGCAGCTTGCGGGGGGACTACAATGAGCAGTTCTTC
TRBJ2-7	.	TRBD1	TRBV6-5	CASSGQGPYEQYF	TGTGCCAGCAGCGGACAGGGCCCCTACGAGCAGTACTTC
TRBJ1-2	.	TRBD1	TRBV28	CASSLGTGVFGYTF	TGTGCCAGCAGTTTGGGGACAGGGGTTTTTGGCTACACCTTC
TRBJ2-5	.	TRBD2	TRBV19	CASSVSGGGETQYF	TGTGCCAGTAGCGTCAGCGGGGGGGGAGAGACCCAGTACTTC
TRBJ1-1	.	.	TRBV30	CAWSVQLRDRRAFF	TGTGCCTGGAGTGTACAGCTAAGGGATCGGCGAGCTTTCTTT
TRBJ2-3	.	TRBD2	TRBV6-5	CASARFAGGGDTQYF	TGTGCCAGCGCCCGTTTTGCGGGGGGGGGAGATACGCAGTATTTT
TRBJ2-7	once	TRBD2	TRBV27	CASSTSFGLADYSYEQYF	TGTGCCAGCAGTACGAGCTTCGGACTAGCGGACTACTCCTACGAGCAGTACTTC
TRBJ2-7	.	TRBD2	TRBV11-2	CASSLEASGGSYEQYF	TGTGCCAGCAGCTTAGAAGCTAGCGGGGGCTCCTACGAGCAGTACTTC
TRBJ1-2	.	.	TRBV5-5	CASSLTTRANYGYTF	TGTGCCAGCAGCCTAACTACACGGGCTAACTATGGCTACACCTTC
TRBJ2-7	.	.	TRBV12-2	CASRLDDTSYEQYF	TGTGCAAGTCGCTTAGATGACACGAGCTACGAGCAGTACTTC
TRBJ1-1	.	TRBD1	TRBV7-8	CASSAQNRGGTEAFF	TGTGCCAGCAGCGCCCAAAACAGGGGTGGCACTGAAGCTTTCTTT
TRBJ2-2	.	TRBD2	TRBV11-3	CASSRPRGGGGELFF	TGTGCCAGCAGCCGCCCCCGGGGGGGTGGCGGGGAGCTGTTTTTT
TRBJ2-1	.	.	TRBV9	CASSVGGTLYNEQFF	TGTGCCAGCAGCGTAGGAGGGACACTTTACAATGAGCAGTTCTTC
TRBJ1-2	.	.	TRBV18	CASSPSSVNYGYTF	TGTGCCAGCTCACCAAGCAGCGTCAACTATGGCTACACCTTC
TRBJ1-2	.	.	TRBV10-3	CAISDPNPGGGAYGYTF	TGTGCCATCAGTGATCCGAACCCGGGGGGGGGCGCCTATGGCTACACCTTC
TRBJ2-1	.	TRBD2	TRBV15	CATSRDGLASEPEQFF	TGTGCCACCAGCAGAGACGGACTAGCTTCAGAGCCGGAGCAGTTCTTC
TRBJ1-2	.	.	TRBV9	CASSAGGGNYGYTF	TGTGCCAGCAGCGCTGGGGGGGGTAACTATGGCTACACCTTC
TRBJ1-1	.	.	TRBV30	CAWSAQGNTEAFF	TGTGCCTGGAGTGCACAGGGTAACACTGAAGCTTTCTTT
TRBJ2-7	once	.	TRBV6-1	CASQQKTSTGEQYF	TGTGCCAGCCAACAAAAAACTAGCACAGGCGAGCAGTACTTC
TRBJ2-3	.	TRBD2	TRBV7-9	CASSHSGLAGFTQYF	TGTGCCAGCAGCCACAGTGGACTAGCGGGATTCACGCAGTATTTT
TRBJ1-2	.	.	TRBV5-6	CASSQNRGYTF	TGTGCCAGCAGCCAAAACCGGGGCTACACCTTC
TRBJ1-5	.	.	TRBV10-3	CAISPAERSNQPQHF	TGTGCCATCAGTCCGGCCGAGCGAAGCAATCAGCCCCAGCATTTT
TRBJ1-6	.	.	TRBV18	CASSHVPSGASSYNSPLHF	TGTGCCAGCTCACACGTCCCTTCCGGGGCAAGCTCCTATAATTCACCCCTCCACTTT